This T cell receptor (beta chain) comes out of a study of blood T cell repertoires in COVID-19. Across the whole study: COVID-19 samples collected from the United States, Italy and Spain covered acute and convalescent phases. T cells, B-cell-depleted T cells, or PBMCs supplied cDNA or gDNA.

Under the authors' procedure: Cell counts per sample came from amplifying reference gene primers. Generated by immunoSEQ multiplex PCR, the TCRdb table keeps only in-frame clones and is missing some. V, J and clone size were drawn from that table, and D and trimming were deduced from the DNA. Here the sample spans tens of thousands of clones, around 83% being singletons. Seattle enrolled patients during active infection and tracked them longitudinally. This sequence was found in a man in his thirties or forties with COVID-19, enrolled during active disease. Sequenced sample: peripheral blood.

CDR3 nucleotides: TGCGCCAGCAGTCTACAGGGTCAGGCATACAATGAGCAGTTCTTC. This gives the protein CASSLQGQAYNEQFF. The V and J genes are TRBV10-2 and TRBJ2-1; a weak D match, TRBD1 (6 bases). V was shortened by 5 bases and J by 4 bases, with 15 bases between the two germline ends. The CDR3 consists of 15 residues. Germline lookup yields CDR1 WSHSY and CDR2 SAAADI.